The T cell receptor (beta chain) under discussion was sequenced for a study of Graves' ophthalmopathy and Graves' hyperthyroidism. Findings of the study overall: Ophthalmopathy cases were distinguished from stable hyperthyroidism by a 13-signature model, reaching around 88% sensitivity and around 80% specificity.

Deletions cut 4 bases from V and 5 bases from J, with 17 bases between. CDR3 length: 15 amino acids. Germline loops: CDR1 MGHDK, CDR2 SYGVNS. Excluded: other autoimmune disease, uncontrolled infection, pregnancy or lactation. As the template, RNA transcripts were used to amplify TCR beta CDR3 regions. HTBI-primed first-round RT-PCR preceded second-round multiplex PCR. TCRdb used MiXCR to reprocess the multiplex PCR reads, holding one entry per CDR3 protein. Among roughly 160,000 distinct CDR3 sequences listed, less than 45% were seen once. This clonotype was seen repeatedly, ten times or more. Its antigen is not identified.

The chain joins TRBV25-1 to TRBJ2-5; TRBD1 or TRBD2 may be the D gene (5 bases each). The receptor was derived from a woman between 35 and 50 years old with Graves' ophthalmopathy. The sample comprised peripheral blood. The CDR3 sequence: CASSGIGALRETQYF. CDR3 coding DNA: TGTGCCAGCAGTGGAATCGGGGCCCTCCGGGAGACCCAGTACTTC.